Listed below are T cell receptor beta chains from one sample, sequenced in a study of blood T cell repertoires in COVID-19. Produced via immunoSEQ multiplex PCR; TCRdb's table is partial and in-frame only. The sample records some 180,000 clones, approximately 78% being singletons. The sample consisted of peripheral blood. The receptors here all came from a woman aged 80 or over with active or convalescent COVID-19. CDR3s include the opening cysteine and the closing phenylalanine or tryptophan. The D gene is left open where the match is weak. Clone size is shown for a subset of rows, as once, few, many or a class of expanded clone.

DNA,CDR3,V,size,D,J
TGTGCCAGCAGATTGACAGGGGCCTATAATTCACCCCTCCACTTT,CASRLTGAYNSPLHF,TRBV6-5,once,TRBD1,TRBJ1-6
TGTGCCAGCATCGGGGGACTGGAGGAGGTTTACGAGCAGTACTTC,CASIGGLEEVYEQYF,TRBV2,-,-,TRBJ2-7
TGTGCCAGCAGTTACACCCCGAGGACGAGGGTTTGGGAAGCTTTCTTT,CASSYTPRTRVWEAFF,TRBV6-5,-,-,TRBJ1-1
TGTGCCAGCTTTCAGGTGCAGGGGATAGGGCAGCCCCAGCATTTT,CASFQVQGIGQPQHF,TRBV28,-,-,TRBJ1-5
TGTGCCAGCAACTCCCCCCCTTGGACAGGAATCAGCGATGGCTACACCTTC,CASNSPPWTGISDGYTF,TRBV7-8,few,TRBD1,TRBJ1-2
TGTGCCACCAGTGATTGGGACAGTAGCACAGATACGCAGTATTTT,CATSDWDSSTDTQYF,TRBV24-1,-,TRBD1,TRBJ2-3
TGTGCCAGCAGCCCGGTCCTCTCTGGGGCCAACGTCCTGACTTTC,CASSPVLSGANVLTF,TRBV5-5,-,-,TRBJ2-6
TGTGCCAGCTCACCCAGGACAGGGCAGAGTACTATAAACACCATATATTTT,CASSPRTGQSTINTIYF,TRBV18,few,TRBD1,TRBJ1-3
TGTGCCAGCAGCTTAGGGGGCCCCTTCAACGAGCAGTACTTC,CASSLGGPFNEQYF,TRBV5-4,-,TRBD1,TRBJ2-7
TGTGCCAGCTCAGCTGACTTGGCCGGGGAGCTGTTTTTT,CASSADLAGELFF,TRBV18,-,-,TRBJ2-2
TGTGCCAGTAGCATCGGGACAGGGGCCCCCTACAATGAGCAGTTCTTC,CASSIGTGAPYNEQFF,TRBV19,-,TRBD1,TRBJ2-1
TGTGCCAGCAGCTTAGCGAAGGGACAGGGCGCCCACTTC,CASSLAKGQGAHF,TRBV7-6,-,TRBD1,TRBJ2-7
TGTGCCAGCAGTTTAAACAGGGGTATCGGCTACACCTTC,CASSLNRGIGYTF,TRBV28,few,TRBD1,TRBJ1-2
TGTGCCAGCAGCCCACCGGGACAGGATTCCTCTGGCTACACCTTC,CASSPPGQDSSGYTF,TRBV5-5,-,TRBD1,TRBJ1-2
TGTGCCAGCAGTTTATCAGATTCACCCCTCCACTTT,CASSLSDSPLHF,TRBV12-3/TRBV12-4,-,-,TRBJ1-6
TGCGCCAGCAGCCAAGCAGGCCCCAACCCAACTAATGAAAAACTGTTTTTT,CASSQAGPNPTNEKLFF,TRBV4-1,-,-,TRBJ1-4
TGTGCCAGCAGCTCCTTAACGGGGGGGACTGAAGCTTTCTTT,CASSSLTGGTEAFF,TRBV11-2,-,-,TRBJ1-1
TGTGCCAGCAGCAAAAGAACAGGGGTCTCTGGAAACACCATATATTTT,CASSKRTGVSGNTIYF,TRBV3-1/TRBV3-2,-,TRBD1,TRBJ1-3
TGTGCCAGCAGCTTCTTTAGGACTAGCGGGGTTAGAAATGAGCAGTTCTTC,CASSFFRTSGVRNEQFF,TRBV7-9,-,TRBD2,TRBJ2-1
TGCGCCAGCAGCCAAGATCGGCCAGGGGGCCTGAACACCGGGGAGCTGTTTTTT,CASSQDRPGGLNTGELFF,TRBV4-1,-,TRBD1,TRBJ2-2
TGTGCCAGCAGTGAAGGACACAATAACTATGGCTACACCTTC,CASSEGHNNYGYTF,TRBV6-1,-,-,TRBJ1-2
TGTGCCAGCAGCAAGGCAGGGGTCACGGATGAGCAGTTCTTC,CASSKAGVTDEQFF,TRBV21-1,-,-,TRBJ2-1
TGTGCCAGCAGTGAAACAACCGGGACAGGGAATTCACCCCTCCACTTT,CASSETTGTGNSPLHF,TRBV28,-,TRBD1,TRBJ1-6
TGTGCCAGCAGTGAAACCCCGACAGTAGGAGAGACCCAGTACTTC,CASSETPTVGETQYF,TRBV2,-,-,TRBJ2-5
TGTGCCAGCAGCCGATTCGAGTCCTACAATGAGCAGTTCTTC,CASSRFESYNEQFF,TRBV5-4,-,-,TRBJ2-1
TGTGCCAGCACCGTCGCCGGGGACTCTGGAAACACCATATATTTT,CASTVAGDSGNTIYF,TRBV5-5,-,-,TRBJ1-3
TGCAGTGCGACAGGAAATATTGGCTACACCTTC,CSATGNIGYTF,TRBV20-1,-,-,TRBJ1-2
TGTGCCAGCACCGGGGGGGGCATTTCCACAGATACGCAGTATTTT,CASTGGGISTDTQYF,TRBV11-2,-,TRBD2,TRBJ2-3
TGTGCCAGCACAAACCGGGACACTGAAGCTTTCTTT,CASTNRDTEAFF,TRBV6-6,-,-,TRBJ1-1
TGTGCCAGCAGCCAAGATCGCACTAGCGGGGCTGAGACCCAGTACTTC,CASSQDRTSGAETQYF,TRBV3-1/TRBV3-2,-,TRBD2,TRBJ2-5
TGCGCCAGCAGGAATGACAGGGGGCAGAACACTGAAGCTTTCTTT,CASRNDRGQNTEAFF,TRBV5-1,-,TRBD1,TRBJ1-1
TGCGCCAGCAGCCCCACAGCGGGGGGGAGGGAGACCCAGTACTTC,CASSPTAGGRETQYF,TRBV4-3,-,TRBD2,TRBJ2-5
TGTGCCAGCAGTTACTCGTCTAGCGGGAATACGCAGTATTTT,CASSYSSSGNTQYF,TRBV6-2/TRBV6-3,-,TRBD2,TRBJ2-3
TGTGCCAGCAGTTTACTTGCCGGGACTCCTTTCTTC,CASSLLAGTPFF,TRBV28,few,-,TRBJ2-1
TGCGCCAGAGAAGCTGGTGGGACAGTCACTTCCTACAATGAGCAGTTCTTC,CAREAGGTVTSYNEQFF,TRBV10-1,-,TRBD1,TRBJ2-1
TGTGCCATCAGTCCACAGATCTCTGGAAACACCATATATTTT,CAISPQISGNTIYF,TRBV10-3,-,-,TRBJ1-3
TGTGCCAGTAGTCCCACAGGGGATCTCTATGGCTACACCTTC,CASSPTGDLYGYTF,TRBV19,-,TRBD1,TRBJ1-2
TGTGCCAGCAGTGAAACTAGCGGGGGTTCCGGGGAGCTGTTTTTT,CASSETSGGSGELFF,TRBV2,-,TRBD2,TRBJ2-2
TGTGCCAGCAGTTACTCGATGGAGGGGACAGGGGGCGCGAGCTACACCTTC,CASSYSMEGTGGASYTF,TRBV6-2/TRBV6-3,-,TRBD1,TRBJ1-2
TGTGCCAGCAGCCCGGGTGGTGCGACCGACACTGAAGCTTTCTTT,CASSPGGATDTEAFF,TRBV5-6,-,-,TRBJ1-1
TGTGCCAGCAGCCAAGGGGTGAACAGGGTTACAGATACGCAGTATTTT,CASSQGVNRVTDTQYF,TRBV4-2,-,-,TRBJ2-3
TGTGCCAGCAGCTTAGAATACAATCAGCCCCAGCATTTT,CASSLEYNQPQHF,TRBV11-2,few,-,TRBJ1-5
TGTGCCAGCAGCCAAGACAGGTACAATGAGCAGTTCTTC,CASSQDRYNEQFF,TRBV3-1/TRBV3-2,once,-,TRBJ2-1
TGTGCCACCAGCAGACTAACAGGTTTCCCCCTCCACTTT,CATSRLTGFPLHF,TRBV15,-,-,TRBJ1-6
TGTGCCAGCTCACCACCGGGACAGGGATACGAGCAGTACTTC,CASSPPGQGYEQYF,TRBV18,-,TRBD1,TRBJ2-7
TGTGCCAGCAGCCAAGGGCAGTATAATTCACCCCTCCACTTT,CASSQGQYNSPLHF,TRBV14,-,-,TRBJ1-6
TGCAGCGTGCAGCGGGGGACTGAAAAACTGTTTTTT,CSVQRGTEKLFF,TRBV29-1,many,-,TRBJ1-4
TGCGCCAGCAGCCAGACCTACAGGGGCCGCACAGATACGCAGTATTTT,CASSQTYRGRTDTQYF,TRBV4-3,-,TRBD1,TRBJ2-3
TGTGCCAGCAGTTCCGACAGTGACGAGCAGTACTTC,CASSSDSDEQYF,TRBV27,-,-,TRBJ2-7
TGTGCCAGCAGCTTAGGTTCCGGGGGGGTTTCCCAACCCTACGAGCAGTACTTC,CASSLGSGGVSQPYEQYF,TRBV11-2,-,TRBD2,TRBJ2-7
TGTGCCAGCAGCCTCGACAGGGATGGGGGCGATGAGCAGTTCTTC,CASSLDRDGGDEQFF,TRBV5-6,-,TRBD1,TRBJ2-1
TGCGCCAGCAGTGGACAGGGAGGAAACACCATATATTTT,CASSGQGGNTIYF,TRBV5-1,-,TRBD1,TRBJ1-3
TGTGCCAGCACCCCTCCGGTTTGGGTACAGGTCGAGCAGTACTTC,CASTPPVWVQVEQYF,TRBV6-5,-,-,TRBJ2-7
TGTGCCAGCAGCATGGGACAGGCAGCTAACTATGGCTACACCTTC,CASSMGQAANYGYTF,TRBV5-6,-,TRBD1,TRBJ1-2